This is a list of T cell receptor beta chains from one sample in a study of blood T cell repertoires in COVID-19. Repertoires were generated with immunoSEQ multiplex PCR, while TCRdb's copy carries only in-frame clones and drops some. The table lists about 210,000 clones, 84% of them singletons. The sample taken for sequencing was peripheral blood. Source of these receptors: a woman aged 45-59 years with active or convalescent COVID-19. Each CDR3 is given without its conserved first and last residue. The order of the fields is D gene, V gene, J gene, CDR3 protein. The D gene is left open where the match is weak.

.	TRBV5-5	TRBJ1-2	ASSPPTVNYGYT
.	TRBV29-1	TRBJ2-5	SVEGGTGSSSETQY
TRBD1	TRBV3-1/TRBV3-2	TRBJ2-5	ASSHTTTGSETQY
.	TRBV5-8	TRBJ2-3	ASSFSPSTDTQY
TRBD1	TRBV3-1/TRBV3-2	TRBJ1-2	ASSPGWDRGGYT
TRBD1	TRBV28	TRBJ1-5	ASGAGQGWQPQH
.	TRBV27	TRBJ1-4	ASSLEVIGEKLF
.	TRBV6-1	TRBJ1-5	ASSEARGPGQPQH
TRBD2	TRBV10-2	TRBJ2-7	ASHTSGSYEQY
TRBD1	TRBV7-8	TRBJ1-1	ASSLGGQGLEAF
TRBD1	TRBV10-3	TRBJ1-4	ASGGRGNEKLF
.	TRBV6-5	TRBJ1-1	ASSTRTAGGTEAF
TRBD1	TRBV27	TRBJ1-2	ASSLGTGGYGYT
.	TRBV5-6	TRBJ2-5	ASSLTRIQETQY
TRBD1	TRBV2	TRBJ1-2	ASNPTGVPYGYT
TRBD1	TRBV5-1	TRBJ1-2	ASSAGQGIGGYT
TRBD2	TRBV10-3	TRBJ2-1	ATEGLEGGEQF
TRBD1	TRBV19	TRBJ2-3	ATSPGTGVPDTQY
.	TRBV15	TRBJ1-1	ATSRDPSQAEAF
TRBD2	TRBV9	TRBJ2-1	ASSVAGTSEYNEQF
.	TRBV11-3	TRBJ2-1	ASSVNYEQF
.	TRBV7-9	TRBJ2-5	ASSLGLQATKETQY